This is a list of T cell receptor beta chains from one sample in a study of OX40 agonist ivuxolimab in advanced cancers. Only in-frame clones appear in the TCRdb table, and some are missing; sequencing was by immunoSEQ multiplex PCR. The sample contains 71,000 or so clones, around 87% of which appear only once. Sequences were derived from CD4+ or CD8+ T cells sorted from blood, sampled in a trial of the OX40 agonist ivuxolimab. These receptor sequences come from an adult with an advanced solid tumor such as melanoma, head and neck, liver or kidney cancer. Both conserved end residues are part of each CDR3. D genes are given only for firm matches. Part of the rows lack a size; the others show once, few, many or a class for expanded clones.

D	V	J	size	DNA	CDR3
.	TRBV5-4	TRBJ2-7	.	TGTGCCAGCAGTCACGCGGCGGGATCAAACTACGAGCAGTACTTC	CASSHAAGSNYEQYF
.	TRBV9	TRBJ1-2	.	TGTGCCAGCAGCCCCCGGACATACTATGGCTACACCTTC	CASSPRTYYGYTF
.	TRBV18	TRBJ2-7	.	TGTGCCAGCTCACCATTTCCAACCTACGAGCAGTACTTC	CASSPFPTYEQYF
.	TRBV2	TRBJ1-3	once	TGTGCCAGCAGTGAAATAACAGGCTCTGGAAACACCATATATTTT	CASSEITGSGNTIYF
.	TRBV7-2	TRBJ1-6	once	TGTGCCAGCAGCTTTGACGCGGGGGGTTCACCCCTCCACTTT	CASSFDAGGSPLHF
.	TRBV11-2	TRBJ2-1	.	TGTGCCAGCAGCTTAGAGAGGGAAGACTCCTACAATGAGCAGTTCTTC	CASSLEREDSYNEQFF
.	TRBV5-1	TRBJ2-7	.	TGCGCCAGCAGCTTACTGGGTCTCTACGAGCAGTACTTC	CASSLLGLYEQYF
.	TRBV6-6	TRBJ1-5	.	TGTGCCAGCAGTTACGGGGGTCAGCCCCAGCATTTT	CASSYGGQPQHF
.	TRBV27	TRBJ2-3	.	TGTGCCAGCAGTTTCCGTAGAGATACGCAGTATTTT	CASSFRRDTQYF
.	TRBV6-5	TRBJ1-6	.	TGTGCCAGCACCCCCGACAGGTTAAATTCACCCCTCCACTTT	CASTPDRLNSPLHF
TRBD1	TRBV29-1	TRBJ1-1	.	TGCAGCGTTGATGGCGGACAGGGAAACACTGAAGCTTTCTTT	CSVDGGQGNTEAFF
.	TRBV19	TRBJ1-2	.	TGTGCCAGTAGTACTCAAGGGAGTCCCTATGGCTACACCTTC	CASSTQGSPYGYTF
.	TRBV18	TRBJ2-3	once	TGTGCCAGCTCACCAAGACTAGAGGGAGATACGCAGTATTTT	CASSPRLEGDTQYF
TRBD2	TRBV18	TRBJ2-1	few	TGTGCCAGCTCACGGACTAGCGATGAGCAGTTCTTC	CASSRTSDEQFF
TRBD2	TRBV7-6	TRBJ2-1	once	TGTGCCAGCAGCTATTCCTCTAGCGGGAGTTTCAATGAGCAGTTCTTC	CASSYSSSGSFNEQFF
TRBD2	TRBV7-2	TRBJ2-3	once	TGTGCCAGCAGACAGACTAGCGGGACTGTCACAGATACGCAGTATTTT	CASRQTSGTVTDTQYF
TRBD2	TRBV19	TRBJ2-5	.	TGTGCCAGTAGTCCTCTTTCGGACCGGGGGGGAGAGACCCAGTACTTC	CASSPLSDRGGETQYF
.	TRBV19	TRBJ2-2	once	TGTGCCAGCCACATCAATAGGGCCGGGGAGCTGTTTTTT	CASHINRAGELFF
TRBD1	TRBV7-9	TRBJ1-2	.	TGTGCCAGCAGCTTAGGATTCCAGGGGGCCTATGGCTACACCTTC	CASSLGFQGAYGYTF
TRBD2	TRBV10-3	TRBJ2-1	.	TGTGCCATCAGTGGCGCTAGCGGCCTCGCCTACAATGAGCAGTTCTTC	CAISGASGLAYNEQFF
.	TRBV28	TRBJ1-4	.	TGTGCCAGCAGTGCATCGGGACTAACAAACACTGGTGAAAAACTGTTTTTT	CASSASGLTNTGEKLFF
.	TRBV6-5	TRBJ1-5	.	TGTGCCAGCAGTTACGGGAGCAATCAGCCCCAGCATTTT	CASSYGSNQPQHF
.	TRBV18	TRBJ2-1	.	TGTGCCAGCTCACCACCCTCCCGGACAGACAATGAGCAGTTCTTC	CASSPPSRTDNEQFF
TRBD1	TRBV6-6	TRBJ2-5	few	TGTGCCAGCAGCTCCACGCGCAAGACAGGGGAGACCCAGTACTTC	CASSSTRKTGETQYF
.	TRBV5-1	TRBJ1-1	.	TGCGCCAGCAGCTTGCAACAGGATTCTGAAGCTTTCTTT	CASSLQQDSEAFF
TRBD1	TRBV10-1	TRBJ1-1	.	TGCGCCAGCAGAGACAGGGTGAACACTGAAGCTTTCTTT	CASRDRVNTEAFF
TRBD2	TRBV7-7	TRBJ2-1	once	TGTGCTAGCAGCTACCTCTTCGGTAGCGGGAGGGGGAATGAGCAGTTCTTC	CASSYLFGSGRGNEQFF
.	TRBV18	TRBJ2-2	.	TGTGCCAGCTCATCAGGGGTCTTCGGGGAGCTGTTTTTT	CASSSGVFGELFF
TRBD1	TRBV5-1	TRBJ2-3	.	TGCGCCAGCAGCCCGGACAGGGGAACAAATACGCAGTATTTT	CASSPDRGTNTQYF
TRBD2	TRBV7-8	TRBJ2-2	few	TGTGCCAGCGAGCGGGAGTGGGACACCGGGGAGCTGTTTTTT	CASEREWDTGELFF
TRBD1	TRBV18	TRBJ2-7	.	TGTGCCAGCTCGCAAATCGGGACAGGGGAAGAGCAGTACTTC	CASSQIGTGEEQYF
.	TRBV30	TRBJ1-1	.	TGTGCCTGGCGGGCTAAATGGGTTCAGAACACTGAAGCTTTCTTT	CAWRAKWVQNTEAFF
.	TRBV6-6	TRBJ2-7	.	TGTGCCAGCAGTTACTCTAAGGACATTGTCTACGAGCAGTACTTC	CASSYSKDIVYEQYF
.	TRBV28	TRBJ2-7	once	TGTGCCAGCAAACTCCCCTACACCGGACCCGTTTCCTACGAGCAGTACTTC	CASKLPYTGPVSYEQYF
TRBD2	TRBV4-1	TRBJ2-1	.	TGCGCCAGCAGCCAAGTGACTAGCGGGAAGTGGAATGAGCAGTTCTTC	CASSQVTSGKWNEQFF
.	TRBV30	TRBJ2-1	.	TGTGCCTGGAGGGGCCCGTCCTACAATGAGCAGTTCTTC	CAWRGPSYNEQFF
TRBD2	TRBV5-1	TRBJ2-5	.	TGCGCCAGCAGCTTGGGACTAGCGGGAGACGGTGAAGAGACCCAGTACTTC	CASSLGLAGDGEETQYF
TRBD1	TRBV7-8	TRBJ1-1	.	TGTGCCAGCAGCACCCGGACAGGGGACACTGAAGCTTTCTTT	CASSTRTGDTEAFF
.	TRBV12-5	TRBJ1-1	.	TGTGCTAGTGCCCTGAACACTGAAGCTTTCTTT	CASALNTEAFF
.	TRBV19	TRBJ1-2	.	TGTGCCAGTAGTCCCGACGGATTATATGGCTACACCTTC	CASSPDGLYGYTF
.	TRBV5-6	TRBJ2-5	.	TGTGCCAGCAGCTTCGGCGGACAAGAGACCCAGTACTTC	CASSFGGQETQYF
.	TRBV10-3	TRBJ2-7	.	TGTGCCATCAGTGAGGTCGCCTACTACGAGCAGTACTTC	CAISEVAYYEQYF
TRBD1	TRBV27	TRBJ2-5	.	TGTGCCAGCGGAACCGGGACAGTCCAAGAGACCCAGTACTTC	CASGTGTVQETQYF
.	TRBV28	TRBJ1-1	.	TGTGCCAGCAGTTTACCGGGCCGGACTGAAGCTTTCTTT	CASSLPGRTEAFF
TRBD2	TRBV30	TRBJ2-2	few	TGTGCCTGGAGTGTACATTCTAGCGGCACCGGGGAGCTGTTTTTT	CAWSVHSSGTGELFF
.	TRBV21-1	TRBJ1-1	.	TGTGCCAGCAGCAAAAGCCCCCACGGACAGGAGAACACTGAAGCTTTCTTT	CASSKSPHGQENTEAFF
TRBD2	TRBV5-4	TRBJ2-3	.	TGTGCCAGCAGCTTGGGGGTAACGGCGGGAGGGTCGGGAGATACGCAGTATTTT	CASSLGVTAGGSGDTQYF
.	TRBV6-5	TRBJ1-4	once	TGTGCCAGCAGTCTTAACAGGGCTGAGGGTGAAAAACTGTTTTTT	CASSLNRAEGEKLFF
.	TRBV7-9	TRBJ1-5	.	TGTGCCAGCAGCCCCTTACGCAGCAATCAGCCCCAGCATTTT	CASSPLRSNQPQHF